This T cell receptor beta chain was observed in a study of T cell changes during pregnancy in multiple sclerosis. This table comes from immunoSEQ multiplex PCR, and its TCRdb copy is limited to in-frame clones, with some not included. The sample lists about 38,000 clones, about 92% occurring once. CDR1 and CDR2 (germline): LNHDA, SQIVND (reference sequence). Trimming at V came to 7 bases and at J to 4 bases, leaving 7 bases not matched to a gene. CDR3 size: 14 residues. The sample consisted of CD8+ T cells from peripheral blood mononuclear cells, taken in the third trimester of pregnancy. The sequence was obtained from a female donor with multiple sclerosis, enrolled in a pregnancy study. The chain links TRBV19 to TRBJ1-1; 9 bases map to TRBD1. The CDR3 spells CASNVGTGSTEAFF. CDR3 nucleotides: TGTGCCAGTAATGTTGGGACAGGGTCCACTGAAGCTTTCTTT. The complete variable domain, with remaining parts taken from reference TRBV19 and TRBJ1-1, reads DGGITQSPKYLFRKEGQNVTLSCEQNLNHDAMYWYRQDPGQGLRLIYYSQIVNDFQKGDIAEGYSVSREKKESFPLTVTSAQKNPTAFYLCASNVGTGSTEAFFGQGTRLTVV.